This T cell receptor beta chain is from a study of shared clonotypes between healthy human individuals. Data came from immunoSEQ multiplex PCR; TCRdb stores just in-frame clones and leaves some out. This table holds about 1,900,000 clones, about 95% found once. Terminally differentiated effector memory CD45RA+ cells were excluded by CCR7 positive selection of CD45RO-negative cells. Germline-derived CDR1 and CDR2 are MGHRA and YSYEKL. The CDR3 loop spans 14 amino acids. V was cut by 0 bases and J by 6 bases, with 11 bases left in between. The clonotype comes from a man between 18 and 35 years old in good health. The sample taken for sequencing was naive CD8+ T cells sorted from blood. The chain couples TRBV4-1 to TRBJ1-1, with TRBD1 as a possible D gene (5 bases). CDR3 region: CASSQDGGGPEAFF. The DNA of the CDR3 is TGCGCCAGCAGCCAAGATGGGGGAGGTCCTGAAGCTTTCTTT.